These 28 T cell receptor beta chains originate from one sample sequenced in a study of shared clonotypes between healthy human individuals. Libraries were prepared by immunoSEQ multiplex PCR; TCRdb keeps only in-frame clonotypes and omits some of them. The repertoire has 2 million to 2.5 million clones, approximately 96% of them found once; the top ten carry less than 0.15%. What was sequenced was naive CD4+ T cells sorted from blood. As to subset: CD45RA+ positively selected. These receptors all come from a man younger than 35 in good health.

V gene TRBV11-3 combines with J gene TRBJ2-5; the D gene is possibly TRBD2 (6 bases). Germline V CDR1 and CDR2: SGHNT, YENEEA. Trimming shortened V by 1 base and J by 4 bases, and 10 bases separated the two germline ends. This CDR3 has 14 residues. In nucleotides, the CDR3 is TGTGCCAGCAGCTTAGGTTCGCGGGGAGAGACCCAGTACTTC. As protein: CASSLGSRGETQYF.

The J gene is TRBJ1-5, the V gene TRBV5-1; 7 bases map to TRBD1. This CDR3 has 15 amino acids. The V gene's germline CDR1 is SGHRS and CDR2 YFSETQ. J was trimmed by 7 bases and V by 0 bases; bases with no gene match: 7. In DNA form, the CDR3 reads TGCGCCAGCAGCTTGGAGACAGGGACTGGCCAGCCCCAGCATTTT. Protein product: CASSLETGTGQPQHF.

Of note for this clone: This sample includes further DNA sequences coding for the same CDR3. V and J are TRBV6-5 and TRBJ1-3; D unclear. V was clipped by 2 bases and J by 0 bases, with 8 bases between them. Germline assignment: CDR1 MNHEY and CDR2 SVGAGI. This CDR3 spans 15 amino acids. CDR3 protein: CASSYSPYSGNTIYF. The DNA for the CDR3 is TGTGCCAGCAGTTACAGTCCTTACTCTGGAAACACCATATATTTT.

The J gene is TRBJ2-2, the V gene TRBV2, with 8 bases matching TRBD2. The CDR3 runs 17 residues. Germline V gene lookup returns CDR1 SNHLY and CDR2 FYNNEI. V was clipped by 9 bases and J by 0 bases; unmatched bases: 12. The CDR3 loop is CARQAERGKANTGELFF. Here the CDR3 DNA reads TGTGCCAGACAAGCGGAGCGGGGGAAAGCGAACACCGGGGAGCTGTTTTTT.

The rearrangement links TRBV11-3 to TRBJ2-7; D unclear. The germline V gene encodes CDR1 SGHNT and CDR2 YENEEA. The V end was cut by 0 bases, the J end by 0 bases, with 12 bases between. This CDR3 is built from 16 residues. The CDR3 region has the DNA TGTGCCAGCAGCTTAGATCGTGGCGACCTCTCCTACGAGCAGTACTTC. Translating gives CASSLDRGDLSYEQYF.

The gene calls are TRBV28 and TRBJ2-3; the match to TRBD2 covers 8 bases. Germline trimming cut 2 bases from V and 0 bases from J; bases unmatched to any gene: 1. This CDR3 has 15 amino acids. Germline V gene sequence: CDR1 MDHEN, CDR2 SYDVKM. CDR3 sequence: CASSLRGGSTDTQYF. The CDR3, as DNA: TGTGCCAGCAGTTTACGGGGGGGAAGCACAGATACGCAGTATTTT.

This chain joins TRBV5-1 and TRBJ2-3; TRBD1 matches at 12 bases. This CDR3 is 16 amino acids long. The J segment lost 4 bases and the V segment lost 3 bases, leaving 6 bases of the junction unmatched. CDR1 SGHRS and CDR2 YFSETQ come from the germline V gene. CDR3 region: CASSSLGQGAADTQYF. CDR3 nucleotides: TGCGCCAGCAGCTCCCTGGGACAGGGGGCAGCAGATACGCAGTATTTT.

This sequence joins TRBV4-1 and TRBJ2-5; D not certain. The V and J ends lost 2 bases and 2 bases respectively, with 6 bases between them. The CDR3 totals 13 residues. Germline CDR1 MGHRA, CDR2 YSYEKL. CDR3 sequence (DNA): TGCGCCAGCAGCCAACTGCCTCAAGAGACCCAGTACTTC. Translating it yields CASSQLPQETQYF.

The gene calls are TRBV27 and TRBJ2-7; D ambiguous. The V and J ends lost 5 bases and 1 base respectively, with 6 bases between them. In germline, CDR1 is MNHEY, CDR2 SMNVEV (reference sequence). The CDR3 is 12 amino acids. The CDR3 DNA follows: TGTGCCAGCAGTGCCACTTCCTACGAGCAGTACTTC. Its translation: CASSATSYEQYF.

Note on this clone: The same CDR3 is also encoded by other DNA sequences in this sample. The chain couples TRBV10-1 to TRBJ1-1, with D perhaps TRBD1 (6 bases). Trimming removed 6 bases at V and 0 bases at J, with 11 bases between. Looked up from germline, CDR1 is WNHNN and CDR2 is SYGVQD (reference sequence). The length of the CDR3 is 14 residues. The CDR3 sequence is CASSAGTLNTEAFF. The CDR3 nucleotides are TGCGCCAGCAGCGCCGGGACATTGAACACTGAAGCTTTCTTT.

This chain connects TRBV27 to TRBJ2-3; TRBD2 might be the D (6 bases). The CDR3 spans 15 residues. V gave up 2 bases and J gave up 11 bases, with 20 bases separating them. Germline V CDR1 and CDR2: MNHEY, SMNVEV (reference sequence). DNA of the CDR3: TGTGCCAGCAGTTTAAGGGACTCCGTCTCCGGCGTGCAGTATTTT. It codes for CASSLRDSVSGVQYF.

The chain has TRBV10-3 and TRBJ2-5, with D possibly matching TRBD1 (6 bases). Germline V gives CDR1 ENHRY, CDR2 SYGVKD. The CDR3 sequence is 11 residues long. V lost 6 bases and J 4 bases, leaving 6 bases between the germline ends. CDR3: CAIRGGETQYF. CDR3 DNA sequence: TGTGCCATCAGAGGGGGAGAGACCCAGTACTTC.

The rearrangement joins TRBV18 to TRBJ2-7; 9 bases are a match to TRBD1. V trimming: 6 bases; J trimming: 3 bases; junction bases outside the gene matches: 6. The length of the CDR3 is 14 residues. CDR1 is KGHSH, CDR2 LQKENI, per germline. The CDR3 DNA follows: TGTGCCAGCTCGCTCCTGACAGGGGGCTACGAGCAGTACTTC. It is translated as CASSLLTGGYEQYF.

The gene calls are TRBV2 and TRBJ2-7, with 7 bases lining up with TRBD1. J gave up 6 bases and V 6 bases, and 5 bases lay outside the gene matches. Germline values: CDR1 SNHLY, CDR2 FYNNEI. CDR3 length: 12 amino acids. DNA of the CDR3: TGTGCCAGCAGCGGGACAGTTTCCGAGCAGTACTTC. Its translation is CASSGTVSEQYF.

V is TRBV18 and J is TRBJ2-7, with 7 bases lining up with TRBD1. Germline V CDR1 and CDR2: KGHSH, LQKENI. The junction had 5 bases not matched to a gene; V was cut back by 3 bases and J by 0 bases. CDR3 length equals 15 residues. Here the CDR3 DNA reads TGTGCCAGCTCACCCGGGACAGCTAACTCCTACGAGCAGTACTTC. This translates into CASSPGTANSYEQYF. The full variable domain, its missing parts supplied by reference TRBV18 and TRBJ2-7, is NAGVMQNPRHLVRRRGQEARLRCSPMKGHSHVYWYRQLPEEGLKFMVYLQKENIIDESGMPKERFSAEFPKEGPSILRIQQVVRGDSAAYFCASSPGTANSYEQYFGPGTRLTVT.

The V call is TRBV19, the J call TRBJ1-5; weak D call: TRBD1 (5 bases). Germline V CDR1 and CDR2: LNHDA, SQIVND (reference sequence). The length of the CDR3 is 15 residues. V lost 6 bases and J 3 bases, leaving 15 bases between the germline ends. The CDR3 spells CASRIGDGNNQPQHF. CDR3 nucleotide sequence: TGTGCCAGTAGGATCGGGGACGGTAACAATCAGCCCCAGCATTTT.

The rearrangement uses TRBV6-6 and TRBJ2-4, with TRBD2 identical over 7 bases. With 2 bases clipped from V and 8 bases from J, the junction kept 0 bases outside the gene matches. Germline CDR1 is MNHNY and CDR2 is SVGAGI (reference sequence). The CDR3 has 12 residues. CDR3 loop: CASSYGGDIQYF. As DNA, the CDR3 is TGTGCCAGCAGTTACGGGGGGGACATTCAGTACTTC.

The V gene is TRBV30, the J gene TRBJ2-1; 9 nucleotides line up with TRBD1. Germline V gives CDR1 GTSNPN, CDR2 SVGIG (reference sequence). The ends lost 0 bases at V and 7 bases at J; junction bases unmatched: 7. The CDR3 spans 15 residues. In DNA form, the CDR3 reads TGTGCCTGGAGTGTACTGGGACAGGGACGAAATGAGCAGTTCTTC. Protein product: CAWSVLGQGRNEQFF.

V is TRBV6-6 and J is TRBJ2-1; 8 nucleotides align to TRBD2. This CDR3 has 15 amino acids. Germline values: CDR1 MNHNY, CDR2 SVGAGI (reference sequence). The trim removed 6 bases at V and 6 bases at J, leaving 10 bases unmatched. The CDR3 sequence: CASRKRELLSNEQFF. CDR3 nucleotide sequence: TGTGCCAGCAGGAAGCGGGAGCTGCTGTCCAATGAGCAGTTCTTC.

The chain employs TRBV19 and TRBJ2-6; 7 bases match TRBD1. CDR1 LNHDA and CDR2 SQIVND come from the germline V gene (reference sequence). Trimming took 4 bases from V and 2 from J; bases not matched to a gene: 5. The CDR3 length is 16 residues. The CDR3 nucleotides are TGTGCCAGTAGTAGGCTTACAGGGGCTGGGGCCAACGTCCTGACTTTC. Protein sequence: CASSRLTGAGANVLTF. Looking up the rest from reference TRBV19 and TRBJ2-6 gives the full variable domain: DGGITQSPKYLFRKEGQNVTLSCEQNLNHDAMYWYRQDPGQGLRLIYYSQIVNDFQKGDIAEGYSVSREKKESFPLTVTSAQKNPTAFYLCASSRLTGAGANVLTFGAGSRLTVL.

The chain has TRBV5-1 and TRBJ2-2, with D maybe TRBD2 (5 bases). CDR1 SGHRS and CDR2 YFSETQ come from the germline V gene. V was shortened by 1 base and J by 1 base, with 11 bases between the two germline ends. The CDR3 is 16 amino acids. The CDR3 nucleotides read TGCGCCAGCAGCTTGATCGGACTTCAGAACACCGGGGAGCTGTTTTTT. Translation: CASSLIGLQNTGELFF.

The V gene is TRBV27, the J gene TRBJ1-5, with a tentative D call TRBD1 (6 bases). V lost 5 bases, J lost 6 bases, and 8 bases lay in between. This CDR3 is built from 12 residues. The germline gives CDR1 MNHEY, CDR2 SMNVEV (reference sequence). The CDR3 nucleotides are TGTGCCAGCAGTGCACAGGGTCAGCCCCAGCATTTT. This sequence encodes CASSAQGQPQHF.

A single count supports this clone. V gene TRBV5-6 combines with J gene TRBJ1-1; D possibly corresponds to TRBD1 (6 bases). Germline V gene data show CDR1 as SGHDT and CDR2 as YYEEEE. The V end lost 4 bases, the J end lost 8 bases, and 12 bases lay between the germline ends. CDR3 length: 12 residues. Written as DNA, the CDR3 is TGTGCCAGCAGCCCTGTGGGGGCCGAAGCTTTCTTT. Its translation is CASSPVGAEAFF.

Here the CDR3 reads CASSWGPHNEQFF. CDR3 in DNA: TGCGCCAGCAGCTGGGGGCCACACAATGAGCAGTTCTTC. This chain uses TRBV5-1 with TRBJ2-1, with a possible D match to TRBD1 (6 bases). The length of the CDR3 is 13 residues. CDR1 and CDR2 from the germline V gene are SGHRS and YFSETQ. V was shortened by 3 bases and J by 5 bases, with 9 bases between the two germline ends. Full variable domain (remainder filled in from reference TRBV5-1 and TRBJ2-1): KAGVTQTPRYLIKTRGQQVTLSCSPISGHRSVSWYQQTPGQGLQFLFEYFSETQRNKGNFPGRFSGRQFSNSRSEMNVSTLELGDSALYLCASSWGPHNEQFFGPGTRLTVL.

The CDR3 region is CASSSSFLEAFF. The CDR3 DNA reads TGTGCCAGCAGCTCCTCTTTTCTTGAAGCTTTCTTT. V usage is TRBV11-1 and J usage is TRBJ1-1; unclear D gene. Germline assignment: CDR1 SGHAT and CDR2 FQDESV (reference sequence). V was trimmed by 4 bases and J by 7 bases, leaving 10 bases between them. This CDR3 comprises 12 residues.

A word on this clone: The same CDR3 arises from other DNA sequences in this sample as well. The chain is built from TRBV10-2 and TRBJ1-3; D perhaps matches TRBD1 (5 bases). Germline V lookup: CDR1 WSHSY, CDR2 SAAADI. Trimming cost V 8 bases and J 2 bases, with 13 bases left between them. The CDR3 runs to 14 residues. CDR3 amino acids: CASSEQGTGNTIYF. The CDR3 nucleotides read TGCGCCAGCTCGGAGCAGGGTACTGGAAACACCATATATTTT.

The chain has TRBV6-5 and TRBJ2-1, with D unresolved. The CDR3 is made up of 13 amino acids. CDR1 and CDR2 (germline): MNHEY, SVGAGI. V shed 0 bases and J shed 6 bases, with 6 bases lying between them. The CDR3 loop reads CASSYSIGNEQFF. The CDR3 coding sequence is TGTGCCAGCAGTTACTCCATCGGCAATGAGCAGTTCTTC.

This rearrangement joins TRBV6-4 to TRBJ2-7; TRBD1 aligns across 9 bases. The CDR3 is made up of 16 amino acids. Germline lookup yields CDR1 MRHNA and CDR2 SNTAGT. V shed 2 bases and J 3 bases; nucleotides not matched to a gene: 8. The CDR3 region is CASSDGPQDRGYEQYF. CDR3 nucleotide sequence: TGTGCCAGCAGTGACGGCCCCCAGGACAGGGGCTACGAGCAGTACTTC.